These 18 T cell receptor beta chains were all obtained from the same sample, sequenced in a study of PD-L1 blockade in urothelial cancer. The table came from immunoSEQ multiplex PCR; TCRdb's copy has only in-frame clones and leaves some out. The sample has roughly 56,000 clones, around 80% seen once. Here the sequenced sample was PBMCs, taken around atezolizumab (anti-PD-L1) treatment. These receptors originate from a man in his 70s with urothelial cancer.

The V call is TRBV19, the J call TRBJ2-2; TRBD2 is a possible D gene (6 bases). Germline assignment: CDR1 LNHDA and CDR2 SQIVND (reference sequence). This CDR3 contains 14 residues. Trimming removed 1 base from V and 8 bases from J, with 11 bases in between. This chain's CDR3 is CASSIAGVIGELFF. The DNA for the CDR3 is TGTGCCAGTAGTATAGCGGGAGTAATTGGGGAGCTGTTTTTT.

The V gene is TRBV30, the J gene TRBJ1-3; 8 nucleotides agree with TRBD1. CDR3 size: 14 residues. CDR1 GTSNPN and CDR2 SVGIG come from the germline V gene (reference sequence). Unmatched junction bases numbered 3, after V lost 0 bases and J lost 5 bases. CDR3: CAWSVLRGRNTIYF. CDR3 bases: TGTGCCTGGAGTGTTCTCAGGGGGCGAAACACCATATATTTT.

V usage is TRBV5-5 and J usage is TRBJ1-2; 8 bases align to TRBD1. With 0 bases clipped from V and 7 bases from J, the junction kept 8 bases outside the gene matches. The CDR3 runs to 15 residues. Germline V gene data show CDR1 as SGHKS and CDR2 as YYEKEE (reference sequence). CDR3 DNA sequence: TGTGCCAGCAGCTTGGGGACAGGGCTCTCTTCTGGCTACACCTTC. Translating gives CASSLGTGLSSGYTF.

The CDR3 is CAIYDRGTGELFF. Here the CDR3 DNA reads TGTGCCATATACGACAGGGGCACCGGGGAGCTGTTTTTT. The chain couples TRBV10-3 to TRBJ2-2; 8 bases match TRBD1. Germline CDR1 and CDR2: ENHRY and SYGVKD. V gave up 9 bases and J gave up 4 bases; unmatched junction bases: 4. This CDR3 spans 13 amino acids.

The V gene is TRBV28, the J gene TRBJ2-1; D gene ambiguous. V was cut by 5 bases and J by 4 bases, with 15 bases left in between. This CDR3 has 15 residues. Per germline, CDR1 MDHEN and CDR2 SYDVKM. The chain's CDR3 is CASSPLSVRYNEQFF. The DNA of the CDR3 is TGTGCCAGCAGTCCCCTCAGTGTTCGATACAATGAGCAGTTCTTC.

The chain has TRBV4-2 and TRBJ2-1; TRBD2 matches 12 bases. Germline CDR1 reads LGHNA; CDR2 reads YNFKEQ. V was clipped by 0 bases and J by 5 bases; unmatched bases: 14. The CDR3 extends over 20 amino acids. CDR3 nucleotides: TGTGCCAGCAGCCAAGATCCCCAGAGACTAGCGGGAGTAGCGAACAATGAGCAGTTCTTC. It specifies CASSQDPQRLAGVANNEQFF.

V and J are TRBV19 and TRBJ2-7, with TRBD1 matching 7 bases. With V trimmed by 4 bases and J by 4 bases, 10 bases remained unmatched. Germline CDR1 and CDR2: LNHDA and SQIVND (reference sequence). There are 15 residues in the CDR3. The CDR3 region is CASSTRQGRLYEQYF. The CDR3, as DNA: TGTGCCAGTAGTACCCGACAGGGTAGATTGTACGAGCAGTACTTC.

The V call is TRBV6-1, the J call TRBJ2-1, with 12 bases matching TRBD2. The CDR3 spans 16 residues. With V trimmed by 4 bases and J by 3 bases, 4 bases remained unmatched. Germline assignment: CDR1 MNHNS and CDR2 SASEGT. CDR3 sequence (DNA): TGTGCCAGCAGTGGCCTAGCGGGAGGGCTCTACAATGAGCAGTTCTTC. This encodes CASSGLAGGLYNEQFF.

This clone was observed many times. This chain uses TRBV6-5 with TRBJ2-7; 13 positions match TRBD2. In germline, CDR1 is MNHEY, CDR2 SVGAGI. This CDR3 has 15 residues. The ends lost 0 bases at V and 4 bases at J; junction bases unmatched: 0. The DNA for the CDR3 is TGTGCCAGCAGTTACTCGGGACTAGCGGGGTACGAGCAGTACTTC. Translating it yields CASSYSGLAGYEQYF.

This rearrangement joins TRBV4-1 to TRBJ2-3; the D gene is possibly TRBD2 (6 bases). V dropped 0 bases and J dropped 6 bases, with 10 bases sitting between them. This CDR3 comprises 14 residues. From germline, CDR1 is MGHRA and CDR2 YSYEKL. The CDR3 reads CASSQDGGRDTQYF. The CDR3 DNA reads as TGCGCCAGCAGCCAAGATGGAGGGCGGGATACGCAGTATTTT.

The chain couples TRBV11-2 to TRBJ2-5, with 10 nucleotides matching TRBD2. Germline values: CDR1 SGHAT, CDR2 FQNNGV. CDR3 length: 15 residues. The trim removed 0 bases at V and 5 bases at J, leaving 3 bases unmatched. CDR3 in amino acids: CASSLDGTSVETQYF. The CDR3 DNA is TGTGCCAGCAGCTTAGACGGGACTAGCGTGGAGACCCAGTACTTC. Full variable domain (missing parts from reference TRBV11-2 and TRBJ2-5): EAGVAQSPRYKIIEKRQSVAFWCNPISGHATLYWYQQILGQGPKLLIQFQNNGVVDDSQLPKDRFSAERLKGVDSTLKIQPAKLEDSAVYLCASSLDGTSVETQYFGPGTRLLVL.

J is TRBJ2-5 and V is TRBV29-1, with a tentative D call TRBD1 (5 bases). The CDR3 is 13 amino acids. The germline gives CDR1 SQVTM, CDR2 ANQGSEA. The V gene lost 5 bases and the J gene lost 1 base, with 11 bases spanning the gap. The CDR3 here is CSVRDRTQETQYF. The DNA for the CDR3 is TGCAGCGTTCGTGACAGAACCCAAGAGACCCAGTACTTC.

This clone was observed once. The CDR3, as DNA: TGTGCCAGCAGCTTAGAGGAGGGTCGGCTGTTTTTT. Translation: CASSLEEGRLFF. This rearrangement joins TRBV7-9 to TRBJ1-4; D unclear. The CDR3 covers 12 residues. Germline V gene data show CDR1 as SEHNR and CDR2 as FQNEAQ (reference sequence). Trimming pared 1 base from V and 14 bases from J, leaving 11 bases between.

This clone was counted a few times. The gene calls are TRBV27 and TRBJ2-1, with TRBD1 matching 8 bases. The ends lost 0 bases at V and 2 bases at J; junction bases unmatched: 0. In germline, CDR1 is MNHEY, CDR2 SMNVEV (reference sequence). The CDR3 spans 15 residues. The CDR3 here is CASSLSRGPYNEQFF. CDR3 DNA: TGTGCCAGCAGTTTATCCAGGGGGCCCTACAATGAGCAGTTCTTC.

DNA for the CDR3: TGTGCCAGCAGCTTTCGGGGTTTGCAAGAGACCCAGTACTTC. Translation: CASSFRGLQETQYF. The chain uses TRBV11-2 and TRBJ2-5, with D perhaps matching TRBD2 (5 bases). The CDR3 covers 14 residues. The germline gives CDR1 SGHAT, CDR2 FQNNGV. V was cut by 3 bases and J by 2 bases, with 10 bases left in between.

CDR3 in DNA: TGTGCCTGGAGTGTGGACACGGCGAACACCGGGGAGCTGTTTTTT. Protein product: CAWSVDTANTGELFF. V gene TRBV30 combines with J gene TRBJ2-2; a possible D gene is TRBD1 (5 bases). This CDR3 contains 15 residues. CDR1 and CDR2 from the germline V gene are GTSNPN and SVGIG (reference sequence). V was shortened by 0 bases and J by 0 bases, with 8 bases between the two germline ends.

J is TRBJ1-1 and V is TRBV30; no reliable D call. The V and J ends lost 0 bases and 0 bases respectively, with 5 bases between them. The CDR3 is 13 amino acids. Per germline, CDR1 GTSNPN and CDR2 SVGIG (reference sequence). CDR3 protein: CAWSVGVNTEAFF. The CDR3 DNA follows: TGTGCCTGGAGTGTTGGAGTGAACACTGAAGCTTTCTTT.

The chain uses TRBV4-1 and TRBJ2-1; 7 nucleotides agree with TRBD2. Trimming at V came to 2 bases and at J to 4 bases, leaving 14 bases not matched to a gene. Germline V gene data show CDR1 as MGHRA and CDR2 as YSYEKL. The CDR3 covers 18 residues. For the CDR3, the DNA is TGCGCCAGCAGCCAATTCGCTGGCGGGAGAGGGGTATACAATGAGCAGTTCTTC. This sequence encodes CASSQFAGGRGVYNEQFF.